This T cell receptor beta chain is drawn from a study of blood T cell repertoires in COVID-19 (dated by TCRdb to the early 2020s). About the investigation overall: Samples covering the acute and convalescent phases of COVID-19 were provided by collaborators in the United States, Italy and Spain. The prospective study material was composed of cDNA or gDNA derived from T cells, B-cell-depleted T cells, or PBMCs. Samples came from the ongoing ImmuneRACE study (first 160 participants) plus 1,254 subjects from 6 global collaborators. Deeply sampled blood TCRbeta repertoires from subjects exposed to, actively infected with, or recovered from COVID-19 were included in the dataset. Where HLA class I and class II types were available, the types were taken from metadata supplied by the sample provider, not from assay-based typing. A freely available public database, intended as a resource for researchers studying the immune response to SARS-CoV-2, is where the repertoires were released. A de-identified subject ID, COVID-19 status, age in years and sex were almost always included in the sample metadata.

Of note for this clone: Its recognized antigen is unknown. The sample holds no much larger clone one base away, and base qualities are not on file.

Participants in the prospective study were enrolled through a virtual design, were aged roughly 18 to 100 years, and lived in approximately 25 United States geographic areas. To assign participants to cohorts, the prospective study relied on clinical history that participants themselves reported in a screening survey and a study questionnaire. Exposed participants had been in contact, within 2 weeks of entering the study, with a person who had a PCR-confirmed or clinician-diagnosed case of COVID-19. In the prospective study, whole blood, serum and a nasopharyngeal or oropharyngeal swab were collected from each participant by mobile phlebotomists. Additional blood draws and questionnaires over an approximately 2-month period could optionally be provided by prospective study participants. Blood samples from the prospective study were shipped frozen or at room temperature prior to DNA extraction.

The immunoSEQ Assay, a bias-controlled multiplex PCR, was used to amplify TCRbeta CDR3 regions from genomic DNA. Turning to the authors' computational methods: The number of nucleated cells in each sample was estimated by amplification of reference gene primers within the assay. To quantify the absolute abundance of each unique TCRbeta CDR3 rearrangement, sequence reads were collapsed and filtered. For each sample, productive Simpson clonality was calculated by taking the square root of Simpson's diversity index across productive rearrangements. The immuneACCESS repertoire file appears here via TCRdb, limited to in-frame rearrangements. These files lack a portion of the clones; in checked studies, under half of the deficit traces to unresolved V genes, and the cause of the others is not known. The V and J calls and the clone size are those of that table, but D and trimming were determined from the DNA. The sample profile shows about 350,000 clones; roughly 90% of them were found once. The ten largest clones capture about 0.94% of the sample.

The study at large found these results: The amount of clinical and demographic metadata varied by source and participant and was provided uncurated.

CDR1 and CDR2 are drawn from the germline V gene (reference sequence): MNHEY, SMNVEV. Including the terminal cysteine and phenylalanine, the CDR3 comprises 15 residues. CDR3 DNA only is kept here, 45 bases in frame from base 1. V has 3 bases trimmed and J has 1 base trimmed; junction bases matching no gene number 2. The chain was built from TRBV27 and TRBJ2-3; TRBD2 agrees with 9 junctional bases. Sample: PBMCs or T cells enriched from blood (not recorded which). This receptor was taken from a woman aged 25 to 39 who had been exposed to COVID-19. The DNA is TGTGCCAGCAGTTTTGGCGGGAGGGGCACAGATACGCAGTATTTT. It translates as CASSFGGRGTDTQYF.